The source of this T cell receptor beta chain is a study of blood T cell repertoires in COVID-19. The germline V and J ends were trimmed by 5 bases and 5 bases, with 18 bases remaining between them. Germline V gene lookup returns CDR1 LNHDA and CDR2 SQIVND (reference sequence). CDR3 length: 15 residues. As handled by the study authors: From reference gene primer amplification, estimates of nucleated cell counts were derived. The repertoire was sequenced with immunoSEQ multiplex PCR; TCRdb's copy has only in-frame clones and lacks some. D and trimming were read from the DNA, whereas the V and J calls and clone size are those reported in that table. The data contain roughly 200,000 clones, more than 80% of them seen just once; the ten biggest clones take up nearly 9.5%.

This receptor was identified in a man between 40 and 49 years old who had recovered from COVID-19. V usage is TRBV19 and J usage is TRBJ1-1; TRBD1 is a possible D gene (5 bases). The sequencing sample was made of PBMCs or T cells enriched from blood (not recorded which). The CDR3 spells CASSLSLLRVTEAFF. In nucleotides, the CDR3 is TGTGCCAGTAGTCTCAGCCTACTCAGGGTGACTGAAGCTTTCTTT.